This TCR beta chain comes out of a study of T cell repertoires in cytomegalovirus infection. Trimming removed 7 bases at V and 5 bases at J, with 16 bases between. Germline CDR1 and CDR2: SQVTM and ANQGSEA. CDR3 size: 13 residues. In this sample, this clonotype turned up many times. TCRdb re-derived calls from the reads in MiXCR, one entry per CDR3 protein. Of approximately 750,000 distinct CDR3 sequences listed, less than 40% were seen once; the top ten hold 2.5% to 3.5%. The chain couples TRBV29-1 to TRBJ2-3, with D possibly matching TRBD2 (5 bases). Sequenced material: PBMCs. The receptor was isolated from a human donor in good health (CMV status not recorded). Some clones in this sample may be carry-over from other donors' samples. The DNA of the CDR3 is TGCAGCGGTACACTAGGGCGGGTAGATACGCAGTATTTT. Protein: CSGTLGRVDTQYF.